The rows below give T cell receptor beta chains drawn from one sample of a study of long-term antiretroviral therapy in people with HIV. Profiled with immunoSEQ multiplex PCR; TCRdb holds only in-frame clones, not every one. The profile shows around 22,000 clones, approximately 80% of them singletons. Specimen: unsorted PBMCs, collected 0.1 years before starting antiretroviral therapy. The source of these receptors is a man aged 18 to 30 with HIV. CDR3s include the opening cysteine and the closing phenylalanine or tryptophan. Fields, in order: V gene, CDR3 length, clone size, CDR3 protein. Rows may omit the clone size; those that give it use once, few, many or a size class.

TRBV30 | 11 | NA | CAWSKSYEQYF
TRBV9 | 15 | NA | CASTPFRGTLYEQYF
TRBV6-5 | 14 | NA | CASSPTPRNTEAFF
TRBV18 | 14 | NA | CASSPGTWFYEQYF
TRBV2 | 14 | NA | CASSGTGENQPQHF
TRBV29-1 | 13 | NA | CSVEDGSNTEAFF
TRBV7-9 | 14 | NA | CASSLVRGADEQFF
TRBV4-1 | 13 | NA | CASSYIPPYEQYF
TRBV18 | 13 | NA | CASSPDTNYGYTF
TRBV9 | 16 | NA | CASSDDSGGATDTQYF
TRBV21-1 | 15 | NA | CASERKESSGNTIYF
TRBV4-3 | 16 | NA | CASSQEPDRYTYEQYF
TRBV28 | 15 | NA | CASSSLPSMRETQYF
TRBV7-7 | 11 | once | CASSTGETQYF
TRBV23-1 | 16 | NA | CASCSLTWNVGYGYTF
TRBV6-5 | 14 | NA | CASRPEGFTDTQYF
TRBV7-9 | 15 | NA | CASSPRNRQGNEAFF
TRBV6-1 | 14 | NA | CASRRQRNTDTQYF
TRBV19 | 18 | NA | CASSFPPGTSGRLYEQYF
TRBV4-3 | 16 | NA | CASSQTRSGGAYEQFF
TRBV30 | 12 | few | CAWAQVGQPQHF
TRBV7-7 | 13 | NA | CASSRDREETQYF
TRBV6-5 | 14 | once | CASSYSWGHNEQFF
TRBV20-1 | 11 | NA | CSARDNYEQYF
TRBV13 | 15 | NA | CASSLGGIVTDTQYF
TRBV5-4 | 15 | once | CASSPASMGGNTIYF